This T cell receptor beta chain appears in the sequencing data of a study of CD8 T cells in Susac syndrome. Reverse transcription used roughly 0.45 to 1 ug RNA and random hexamers. TCRdb re-analysed the immunoSEQ multiplex PCR reads in MiXCR, keeping a single row per CDR3 protein. Of about 83,000 distinct CDR3 sequences listed, about 95% are singletons. The CDR3 totals 14 residues. From germline, CDR1 is MNHEY and CDR2 SMNVEV (reference sequence). Germline trimming cut 2 bases from V and 4 bases from J; bases unmatched to any gene: 4. The rearrangement links TRBV27 to TRBJ2-7, with 8 bases fitting TRBD1. The sequence was collected from a human donor with Susac syndrome. Sequencing was carried out using CD8+ T cells from PBMCs. The CDR3 reads CASSLGRGQYEQYF. The DNA of the CDR3 is TGTGCCAGCAGTTTAGGCAGGGGGCAGTACGAGCAGTACTTC.